The sequence of this T cell receptor beta chain was determined in a study of cytomegalovirus exposure and HLA in healthy donors. Study findings and constraints: At a 0.05 false discovery rate, a later analysis found about 17,000 TCR beta sequences to be associated with HLA alleles.

To note about this clone: Its antigen is not identified.

Primers: 60 Vbeta forward and 13 Jbeta reverse. Assay: immunoSEQ multiplex PCR; the TCRdb copy retains only in-frame clones and omits some. The sample yields 120,000 to 150,000 clones, around 77% seen once. This CDR3 region has 16 residues. The chain joins TRBV21-1 to TRBJ1-5; the D call TRBD1 from the table was never checked on the DNA. TRBV21-1 is a listed pseudogene. This clonotype originated in a woman in her 50s in good health and CMV-seronegative. The source material was PBMCs. CDR3 sequence reads: CASSNQDREVYQPQHF. The CDR3 nucleotides are TGTGCCAGCAGCAATCAGGACAGGGAGGTTTATCAGCCCCAGCATTTT.